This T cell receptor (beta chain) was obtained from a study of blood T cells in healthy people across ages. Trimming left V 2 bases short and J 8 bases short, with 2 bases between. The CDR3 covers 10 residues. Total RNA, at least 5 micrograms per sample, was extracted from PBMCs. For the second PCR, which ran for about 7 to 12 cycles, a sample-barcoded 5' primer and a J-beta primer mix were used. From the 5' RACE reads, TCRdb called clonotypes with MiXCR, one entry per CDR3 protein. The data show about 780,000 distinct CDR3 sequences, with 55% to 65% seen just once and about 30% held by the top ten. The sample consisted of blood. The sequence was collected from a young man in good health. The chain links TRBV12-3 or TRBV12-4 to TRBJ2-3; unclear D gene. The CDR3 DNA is TGTGCCAGCAGTTTAACTACGCAGTATTTT. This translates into CASSLTTQYF.